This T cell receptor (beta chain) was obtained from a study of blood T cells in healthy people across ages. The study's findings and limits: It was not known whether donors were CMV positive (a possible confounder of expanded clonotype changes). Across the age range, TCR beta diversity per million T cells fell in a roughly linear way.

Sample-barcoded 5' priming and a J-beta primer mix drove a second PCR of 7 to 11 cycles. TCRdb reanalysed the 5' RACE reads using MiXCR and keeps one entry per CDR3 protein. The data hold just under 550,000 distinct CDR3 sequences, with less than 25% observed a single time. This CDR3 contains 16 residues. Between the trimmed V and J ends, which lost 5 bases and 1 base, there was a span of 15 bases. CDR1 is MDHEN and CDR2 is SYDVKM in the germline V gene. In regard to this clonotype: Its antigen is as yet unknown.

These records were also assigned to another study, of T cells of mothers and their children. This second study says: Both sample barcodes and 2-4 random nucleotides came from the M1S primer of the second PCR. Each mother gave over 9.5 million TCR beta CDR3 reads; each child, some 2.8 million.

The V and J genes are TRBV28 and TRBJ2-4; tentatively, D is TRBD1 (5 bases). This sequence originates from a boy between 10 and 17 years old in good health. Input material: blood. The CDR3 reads CASSTTVLGAKNIQYF. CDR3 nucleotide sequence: TGTGCCAGCAGTACGACAGTCCTAGGGGCCAAAAACATTCAGTACTTC.